This is a list of T cell receptor beta chains from one sample in a study of beta chain features in type 1 diabetes. The method was immunoSEQ multiplex PCR; TCRdb's version includes in-frame clones alone and lacks a portion of them. The sample lists roughly 400,000 clones, about 16% occurring once. Sequenced material: naive CD4+ T cells from blood. These receptors were collected from a woman between 18 and 29 years old in good health. Each CDR3 is given with its conserved first and last residue. A D gene is named only where the DNA matches it firmly. Clone sizes are given selectively: once, few, many, or a class where the clone is expanded.

D gene,J gene,V gene,clone size,CDR3 length,CDR3 protein,CDR3 DNA
NA,TRBJ2-7,TRBV19,NA,12,CATSDRIYEQYF,TGTGCCACCTCGGACAGAATCTACGAGCAGTACTTC
NA,TRBJ1-5,TRBV2,NA,19,CASSQGGGWIINSNQPQHF,TGTGCCAGCAGCCAAGGGGGGGGGTGGATCATCAATAGCAATCAGCCCCAGCATTTT
NA,TRBJ2-5,TRBV7-2,NA,13,CASSQGRKETQYF,TGTGCCAGCAGCCAAGGGAGAAAAGAGACCCAGTACTTC
TRBD1,TRBJ2-1,TRBV20-1,NA,11,CSARRGLEQFF,TGCAGTGCTAGAAGGGGGCTTGAGCAGTTCTTC
NA,TRBJ2-5,TRBV5-1,few,11,CASSSRETQYF,TGCGCCAGCAGCTCGAGGGAGACCCAGTACTTC
TRBD1,TRBJ1-4,TRBV5-1,few,16,CASSLSGTGINEKLFF,TGCGCCAGCAGCTTGAGCGGGACAGGAATAAATGAAAAACTGTTTTTT
NA,TRBJ1-2,TRBV6-5,NA,15,CASGSGPDHYYGYTF,TGTGCCAGCGGGTCGGGTCCGGATCACTACTATGGCTACACCTTC
TRBD2,TRBJ2-1,TRBV12-5,few,14,CASGLGLAGDEQFF,TGTGCTAGTGGCCTGGGACTAGCGGGAGATGAGCAGTTCTTC
TRBD1,TRBJ1-1,TRBV30,few,14,CAWSGTGGRVEAFF,TGTGCCTGGAGTGGCACAGGGGGTCGAGTAGAAGCTTTCTTT
NA,TRBJ1-3,TRBV30,NA,14,CAWTFGSSGNTIYF,TGTGCCTGGACATTTGGCTCCTCTGGAAACACCATATATTTT
TRBD1,TRBJ1-4,TRBV6-5,NA,14,CASRVGTVNEKLFF,TGTGCCAGCCGGGTCGGGACAGTTAATGAAAAACTGTTTTTT
TRBD1,TRBJ1-2,TRBV28,few,15,CAIHGFTGVNYGYTF,TGTGCCATTCATGGATTTACAGGGGTCAACTATGGCTACACCTTC
TRBD2,TRBJ2-7,TRBV10-3,few,16,CAISEGTSGRRYEQYF,TGTGCCATCAGTGAGGGGACTAGCGGGAGGAGGTACGAGCAGTACTTC
NA,TRBJ2-7,TRBV30,NA,12,CAWTTSSYEQYF,TGTGCCTGGACTACGAGTTCCTACGAGCAGTACTTC
TRBD1,TRBJ2-3,TRBV7-2,NA,14,CASSFFQGADTQYF,TGTGCCAGCAGCTTCTTCCAGGGGGCAGATACGCAGTATTTT
TRBD1,TRBJ1-1,TRBV11-2,NA,16,CASSLVGTAMNTEAFF,TGTGCCAGCAGCTTGGTCGGGACAGCCATGAACACTGAAGCTTTCTTT
NA,TRBJ1-5,TRBV7-9,NA,15,CASSSAGTRNQPQHF,TGTGCCAGCAGCAGTGCGGGAACCCGGAATCAGCCCCAGCATTTT
NA,TRBJ1-1,TRBV2,few,13,CASNRDMGGRAFF,TGTGCCAGCAACCGGGACATGGGCGGTCGAGCTTTCTTT
TRBD1,TRBJ2-7,TRBV30,few,14,CAWTGRTGVGEQYF,TGTGCCTGGACGGGACGGACAGGGGTCGGTGAGCAGTACTTC
NA,TRBJ1-3,TRBV9,few,14,CASSVEARGNTIYF,TGTGCCAGCAGCGTAGAGGCCAGGGGAAACACCATATATTTT
NA,TRBJ2-1,TRBV30,NA,15,CAWSPGLSSYNEQFF,TGTGCCTGGAGTCCCGGTTTGAGCTCCTACAATGAGCAGTTCTTC
NA,TRBJ2-1,TRBV27,few,16,CASSLRGTAGFNEQFF,TGTGCCAGCAGTTTACGTGGGACAGCGGGCTTCAATGAGCAGTTCTTC
TRBD2,TRBJ2-5,TRBV4-2,NA,15,CASSSLGGPGETQYF,TGTGCCAGCAGCTCTCTGGGAGGGCCCGGAGAGACCCAGTACTTC
TRBD2,TRBJ2-1,TRBV29-1,NA,15,CSVHRTRLPGNEQFF,TGCAGCGTCCATCGGACTAGACTCCCGGGCAATGAGCAGTTCTTC
TRBD2,TRBJ2-1,TRBV10-3,NA,17,CAISESILSGLAGEQFF,TGTGCCATCAGTGAGTCGATTCTTTCTGGACTAGCGGGCGAGCAGTTCTTC
TRBD1,TRBJ2-1,TRBV11-1,once,14,CASSRQTGSNEQFF,TGTGCCAGCAGCCGACAGACAGGGAGCAATGAGCAGTTCTTC
TRBD1,TRBJ1-5,TRBV19,NA,14,CASTGQVRGQPQHF,TGTGCCAGTACTGGACAGGTCAGAGGTCAGCCCCAGCATTTT
TRBD2,TRBJ2-1,TRBV19,NA,15,CASSSQAGLYNEQFF,TGTGCCAGTAGTTCACAAGCGGGGCTCTACAATGAGCAGTTCTTC
NA,TRBJ2-7,TRBV9,NA,15,CASGTTDINSYEQYF,TGTGCCAGCGGAACGACAGACATCAACAGCTACGAGCAGTACTTC
NA,TRBJ2-7,TRBV9,NA,13,CASGKGTSYEQYF,TGTGCCAGCGGGAAGGGGACTTCATACGAGCAGTACTTC
TRBD2,TRBJ2-3,TRBV5-4,NA,16,CASSLGLAGAGDTQYF,TGTGCCAGCAGCCTCGGACTAGCGGGAGCAGGAGATACGCAGTATTTT
NA,TRBJ2-7,TRBV7-8,few,12,CASSRYSYEQYF,TGTGCCAGCAGCCGCTACTCCTACGAGCAGTACTTC
NA,TRBJ1-5,TRBV30,few,13,CAWSRQANQPQHF,TGTGCCTGGAGCAGACAGGCAAATCAGCCCCAGCATTTT
NA,TRBJ1-1,TRBV30,NA,13,CAWTRTALRGAFF,TGTGCCTGGACTAGGACAGCCCTTCGCGGAGCTTTCTTT
NA,TRBJ2-7,TRBV11-2,NA,16,CASSLFSFQVYYEQYF,TGTGCCAGCAGCTTATTCAGCTTCCAGGTCTACTACGAGCAGTACTTC
NA,TRBJ2-2,TRBV30,few,16,CAWSGARASGTGELFF,TGTGCCTGGAGTGGAGCGAGGGCCTCTGGGACCGGGGAGCTGTTTTTT
NA,TRBJ2-7,TRBV30,NA,11,CAWGHGYEQYF,TGTGCCTGGGGACATGGCTACGAGCAGTACTTC
NA,TRBJ2-1,TRBV11-3,few,16,CASRVYGGGSYNEQFF,TGTGCCAGCAGGGTATATGGAGGAGGCTCCTACAATGAGCAGTTCTTC
NA,TRBJ2-5,TRBV18,NA,14,CASSSSGTQETQYF,TGTGCCAGCTCATCGTCAGGCACCCAAGAGACCCAGTACTTC
NA,TRBJ2-7,TRBV6-1,once,14,CASRSVAGSYEQYF,TGTGCCAGCAGGTCCGTGGCAGGGTCCTACGAGCAGTACTTC
TRBD2,TRBJ2-5,TRBV5-8,few,15,CASSLAGGGQETQYF,TGTGCCAGCAGCCTGGCGGGGGGAGGGCAAGAGACCCAGTACTTC
NA,TRBJ2-5,TRBV6-5,few,11,CASSLGATQYF,TGTGCCAGCAGTTTGGGGGCGACCCAGTACTTC
TRBD2,TRBJ2-7,TRBV18,few,17,CASSPYGGTSGSYEQYF,TGTGCCAGCTCACCTTATGGCGGGACTAGCGGCTCCTACGAGCAGTACTTC
TRBD2,TRBJ2-3,TRBV2,NA,16,CASSRLAGGPSDTQYF,TGTGCCAGCAGTCGACTAGCGGGAGGGCCATCAGATACGCAGTATTTT
NA,TRBJ1-1,TRBV5-1,NA,14,CASSLGVAWTEAFF,TGCGCCAGCAGCTTGGGTGTTGCGTGGACTGAAGCTTTCTTT